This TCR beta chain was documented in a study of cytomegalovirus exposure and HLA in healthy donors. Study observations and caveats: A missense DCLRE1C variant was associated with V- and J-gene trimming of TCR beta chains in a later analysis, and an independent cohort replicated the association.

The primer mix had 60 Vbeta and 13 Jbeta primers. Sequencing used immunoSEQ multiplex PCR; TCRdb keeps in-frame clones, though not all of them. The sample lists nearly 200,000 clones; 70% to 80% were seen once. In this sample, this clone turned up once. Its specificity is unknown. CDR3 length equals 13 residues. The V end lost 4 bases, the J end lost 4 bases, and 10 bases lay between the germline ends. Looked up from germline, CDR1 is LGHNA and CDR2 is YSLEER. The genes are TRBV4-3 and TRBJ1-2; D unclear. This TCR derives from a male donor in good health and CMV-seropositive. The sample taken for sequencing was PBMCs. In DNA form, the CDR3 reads TGCGCCAGCAGCCGAGACCCAGTCTATGGCTACACCTTC. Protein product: CASSRDPVYGYTF.